One and the same sample provided the 23 T cell receptor beta chains below, sequenced in a study of cytomegalovirus exposure and HLA in healthy donors (TCRdb year 2017). The library was prepared using the immunoSEQ multiplex PCR assay. A mixture of 60 forward primers for TCR Vbeta segments and 13 reverse primers for TCR Jbeta segments was used in the multiplex PCR. As stored in TCRdb, this immuneACCESS dataset retains in-frame rearrangements with V and J assigned. A fraction of the clones does not appear; measured against another copy, unresolved V genes explain less than half of the discrepancy, and the remainder lacks a known reason. This sample is represented by around 100,000 clones; 55% to 80% of them were singletons. The ten most abundant clones make up roughly 2% of the sample. The specimen was PBMCs. Source of these receptors: a woman younger than 45 in good health and CMV-seronegative.

J is TRBJ2-3 and V is TRBV25-1; D might be TRBD2 (5 bases). CDR3 size: 14 residues. Trimming stripped 8 bases from V and 4 bases from J, with 16 bases between. Germline lookup yields CDR1 MGHDK and CDR2 SYGVNS. This CDR3 is CASAVRGTADTQYF. CDR3 in DNA: TGTGCCAGCGCTGTCCGGGGTACCGCAGATACGCAGTATTTT.

Notes on this clone: One junction end does not reproduce the germline sequence, and a read error may be involved. V usage is TRBV7-9 and J usage is TRBJ1-1; D ambiguous. Germline V gene lookup returns CDR1 SEHNR and CDR2 FQNEAQ (reference sequence). There are 12 residues in the CDR3. The CDR3 region has the DNA TGTTCCAGCAGCTTAAGCAACACTGAAGCTTTCTTT. This encodes CSSSLSNTEAFF.

This clone has just one count. The chain combines TRBV9 with TRBJ2-1; D not resolved. The V end was cut by 0 bases, the J end by 5 bases, with 12 bases between. Germline V gives CDR1 SGDLS, CDR2 YYNGEE. The CDR3 spans 15 residues. CDR3 loop: CASSVEVAVNNEQFF. The CDR3 nucleotides are TGTGCCAGCAGCGTAGAGGTAGCCGTAAACAATGAGCAGTTCTTC.

The J gene is TRBJ1-4, the V gene TRBV11-2; D remains ambiguous. V lost 2 bases, J lost 0 bases, and 10 bases lay in between. The CDR3 is 16 residues long. Germline CDR1 is SGHAT and CDR2 is FQNNGV. CDR3 protein: CASSLFGGTTNEKLFF. Here the CDR3 DNA reads TGTGCCAGCAGCTTATTTGGTGGCACAACTAATGAAAAACTGTTTTTT. Full variable domain (rest looked up from reference TRBV11-2 and TRBJ1-4): EAGVAQSPRYKIIEKRQSVAFWCNPISGHATLYWYQQILGQGPKLLIQFQNNGVVDDSQLPKDRFSAERLKGVDSTLKIQPAKLEDSAVYLCASSLFGGTTNEKLFFGSGTQLSVL.

A few counts support this clone. This chain uses TRBV28 with TRBJ2-7, with 7 bases fitting TRBD2. From germline, CDR1 is MDHEN and CDR2 SYDVKM. The CDR3 sequence is 13 residues long. Unmatched junction bases numbered 3, after V lost 5 bases and J lost 2 bases. CDR3 nucleotide sequence: TGTGCCAGCAGTAAGCTAGCGGCCTACGAGCAGTACTTC. This sequence encodes CASSKLAAYEQYF.

The chain employs TRBV25-1 and TRBJ2-1, with D perhaps TRBD2 (8 bases). The CDR3 has 17 amino acids. Germline V gene data show CDR1 as MGHDK and CDR2 as SYGVNS. The V end lost 0 bases, the J end lost 8 bases, and 20 bases lay between the germline ends. The chain's CDR3 is CASSEYSGNTGADEQFF. In DNA form, the CDR3 reads TGTGCCAGCAGTGAATATAGCGGGAACACAGGGGCTGATGAGCAGTTCTTC. Combining the CDR3 with reference TRBV25-1 and TRBJ2-1 gives the whole variable domain EADIYQTPRYLVIGTGKKITLECSQTMGHDKMYWYQQDPGMELHLIHYSYGVNSTEKGDLSSESTVSRIRTEHFPLTLESARPSHTSQYLCASSEYSGNTGADEQFFGPGTRLTVL.

The genes are TRBV19 and TRBJ1-2, with D hard to call. From germline, CDR1 is LNHDA and CDR2 SQIVND (reference sequence). The CDR3 runs to 14 residues. The V end was cut by 9 bases, the J end by 3 bases, with 17 bases between. This CDR3 is CASSLIALDYGYTF. The CDR3 coding sequence is TGTGCCAGCTCTCTAATAGCACTGGACTATGGCTACACCTTC. Full variable domain (missing parts from reference TRBV19 and TRBJ1-2): DGGITQSPKYLFRKEGQNVTLSCEQNLNHDAMYWYRQDPGQGLRLIYYSQIVNDFQKGDIAEGYSVSREKKESFPLTVTSAQKNPTAFYLCASSLIALDYGYTFGSGTRLTVV.

This clone was observed a few times. This chain links TRBV14 with TRBJ1-2, with 9 positions matching TRBD1. CDR3 size: 14 residues. Germline CDR1 SGHDN, CDR2 FVKESK. Trimming at V came to 4 bases and at J to 4 bases, leaving 4 bases not matched to a gene. CDR3 sequence (DNA): TGTGCCAGCAGCCCCAGGGACAGGGTCTATGGCTACACCTTC. This gives the protein CASSPRDRVYGYTF.

The chain carries TRBV7-2 and TRBJ2-1; 8 bases map to TRBD1. Germline CDR1 reads SGHTA; CDR2 reads FQGNSA. Trimming took 5 bases from V and 3 from J; bases not matched to a gene: 3. CDR3 length equals 14 residues. The CDR3 bases are TGTGCCAGCAGCCCAGGACAGGGCTACAATGAGCAGTTCTTC. Protein: CASSPGQGYNEQFF.

V and J are TRBV29-1 and TRBJ2-1; 7 bases agree with TRBD2. J lost 5 bases, V lost 4 bases, and 5 bases had no gene match. CDR3 length: 13 amino acids. The germline gives CDR1 SQVTM, CDR2 ANQGSEA. CDR3 bases: TGCAGCGTTGCCAGGCTAGCGGACAATGAGCAGTTCTTC. It translates to CSVARLADNEQFF.

The V and J genes are TRBV21-1 and TRBJ1-5. TRBV21-1 is a pseudogene locus. The CDR3 is 12 residues long. The CDR3 bases are TGTGCCAGCAGCAAAGTACCGCCGGCCCAGCATTTT. Translating gives CASSKVPPAQHF.

This clone was seen more than once but under ten times. The chain has TRBV27 and TRBJ2-3; 14 bases are a match to TRBD2. The CDR3 consists of 20 residues. Per germline, CDR1 MNHEY and CDR2 SMNVEV (reference sequence). V gave up 5 bases and J gave up 5 bases; unmatched junction bases: 18. CDR3 sequence reads: CASSPKTSGRAGSSKDTQYF. Written as DNA, the CDR3 is TGTGCCAGCAGTCCAAAGACTAGCGGGAGGGCCGGGTCGTCCAAAGATACGCAGTATTTT.

The gene calls are TRBV9 and TRBJ2-7; D perhaps matches TRBD2 (6 bases). The CDR3 spans 16 residues. V was trimmed by 0 bases and J by 3 bases, leaving 16 bases between them. Germline V gene lookup returns CDR1 SGDLS and CDR2 YYNGEE. CDR3 in DNA: TGTGCCAGCAGCGTAGAAGGGGAGTGGAGGGTCTACGAGCAGTACTTC. It is translated as CASSVEGEWRVYEQYF.

This clone came up once. This chain uses TRBV5-1 with TRBJ1-1; D is ambiguous. CDR1 is SGHRS, CDR2 YFSETQ, per germline. The V end lost 1 base, the J end lost 3 bases, and 7 bases lay between the germline ends. This CDR3 spans 13 amino acids. CDR3 bases: TGCGCCAGCAGCTTGACGTCGGACACTGAAGCTTTCTTT. It codes for CASSLTSDTEAFF. The full variable domain, in which reference TRBV5-1 and TRBJ1-1 provide the parts outside the CDR3, is KAGVTQTPRYLIKTRGQQVTLSCSPISGHRSVSWYQQTPGQGLQFLFEYFSETQRNKGNFPGRFSGRQFSNSRSEMNVSTLELGDSALYLCASSLTSDTEAFFGQGTRLTVV.

This clone was seen a handful of times. The DNA of the CDR3 is TGCGCCAGCAGCCAAGACGGAGCCGGCTATGGCTACACCTTC. The encoded protein is CASSQDGAGYGYTF. The rearrangement uses TRBV4-1 and TRBJ1-2; D gene ambiguous. V shed 0 bases and J shed 4 bases, with 9 bases lying between them. The CDR3 length is 14 residues. The V gene's germline CDR1 is MGHRA and CDR2 YSYEKL.

This chain links TRBV30 with TRBJ2-7, with TRBD2 matching 7 bases. The germline CDR1 and CDR2 sequences are GTSNPN and SVGIG (reference sequence). The V gene end was trimmed by 0 bases and the J gene end by 4 bases; junction bases not matched to a gene: 9. CDR3 length: 15 residues. CDR3 loop: CAWSVGLAELYEQYF. In DNA form, the CDR3 reads TGTGCCTGGAGTGTAGGTCTAGCGGAACTATACGAGCAGTACTTC.

V usage is TRBV9 and J usage is TRBJ2-2, with TRBD2 as a possible D gene (5 bases). Germline assignment: CDR1 SGDLS and CDR2 YYNGEE. CDR3 length: 13 amino acids. Trimming removed 0 bases from V and 6 bases from J, with 6 bases in between. For the CDR3, the DNA is TGTGCCAGCAGCGTAGTGAGGGCCGGGGAGCTGTTTTTT. Amino acid sequence: CASSVVRAGELFF.

The chain combines TRBV7-3 with TRBJ2-2; a weak D match, TRBD1 (5 bases). Trimming removed 0 bases from V and 8 bases from J, with 19 bases in between. The CDR3 has 17 amino acids. From germline, CDR1 is SGHTA and CDR2 FQGTGA. CDR3 residues: CASSLTFDRLASGELFF. CDR3 coding DNA: TGTGCCAGCAGCTTAACGTTCGACAGATTGGCATCAGGGGAGCTGTTTTTT.

A few counts support this clone. The V call is TRBV2, the J call TRBJ1-2; D is perhaps TRBD1 (6 bases). The CDR3 extends over 14 amino acids. Germline CDR1 is SNHLY and CDR2 is FYNNEI. V was cut by 2 bases and J by 4 bases, with 11 bases left in between. The CDR3 sequence: CASSESTGPYGYTF. CDR3 in DNA: TGTGCCAGCAGTGAATCTACAGGGCCCTATGGCTACACCTTC.

CDR3 DNA: TGCGCCAGCAGCTCCCCCGGGACAGGGAGGTACGAGCAGTACTTC. This encodes CASSSPGTGRYEQYF. The J gene is TRBJ2-7, the V gene TRBV4-1, with 9 bases aligning to TRBD1. CDR1 and CDR2 (germline): MGHRA, YSYEKL. Losses at the gene ends were 5 bases for V and 4 bases for J; bases not matched to a gene: 9. The CDR3 has 15 amino acids.

The chain combines TRBV4-1 with TRBJ2-7, with 11 nucleotides matching TRBD2. Per the germline V gene, CDR1 is MGHRA and CDR2 is YSYEKL. CDR3 length equals 17 residues. V was clipped by 0 bases and J by 1 base; unmatched bases: 5. CDR3 bases: TGCGCCAGCAGCCAAGAAACTAGCGGGAGTCCATCCTACGAGCAGTACTTC. Amino acid sequence: CASSQETSGSPSYEQYF.

The rearrangement links TRBV6-4 to TRBJ2-5; 10 bases align to TRBD2. The CDR3 covers 15 residues. V was clipped by 6 bases and J by 5 bases; unmatched bases: 9. Germline V gives CDR1 MRHNA, CDR2 SNTAGT. CDR3 amino acids: CASSPTSGIWETQYF. The DNA of the CDR3 is TGTGCCAGCAGCCCCACTAGCGGGATTTGGGAGACCCAGTACTTC.

This clone was detected only a few times. This chain uses TRBV7-2 with TRBJ2-7; 11 nucleotides match TRBD2. V gave up 7 bases and J gave up 2 bases; unmatched junction bases: 4. Germline assignment: CDR1 SGHTA and CDR2 FQGNSA. This CDR3 is built from 14 residues. The CDR3 DNA follows: TGTGCCAGCACCCTAGCGGGAGGAACCTACGAGCAGTACTTC. Its protein product is CASTLAGGTYEQYF.